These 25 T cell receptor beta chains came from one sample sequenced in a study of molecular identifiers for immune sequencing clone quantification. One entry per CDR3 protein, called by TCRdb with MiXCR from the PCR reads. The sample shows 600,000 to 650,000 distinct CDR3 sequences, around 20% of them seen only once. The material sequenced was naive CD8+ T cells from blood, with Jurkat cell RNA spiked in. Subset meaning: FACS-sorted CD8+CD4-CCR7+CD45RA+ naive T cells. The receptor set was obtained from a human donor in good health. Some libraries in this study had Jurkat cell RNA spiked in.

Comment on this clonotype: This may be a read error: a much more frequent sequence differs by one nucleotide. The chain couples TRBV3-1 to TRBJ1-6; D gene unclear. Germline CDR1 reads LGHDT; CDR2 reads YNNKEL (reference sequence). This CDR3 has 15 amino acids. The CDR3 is CASGQVGVGGSPLHF. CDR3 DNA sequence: TGTGCCAGCGGCCAAGTTGGGGTCGGCGGTTCACCCCTCCACTTT.

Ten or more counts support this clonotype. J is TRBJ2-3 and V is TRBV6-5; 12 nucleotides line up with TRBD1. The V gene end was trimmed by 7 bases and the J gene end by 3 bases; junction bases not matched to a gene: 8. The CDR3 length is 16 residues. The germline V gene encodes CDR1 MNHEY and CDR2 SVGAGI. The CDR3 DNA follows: TGTGCCAGCACTCCAGGGACAGGGGGCCGAACAGATACGCAGTATTTT. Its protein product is CASTPGTGGRTDTQYF.

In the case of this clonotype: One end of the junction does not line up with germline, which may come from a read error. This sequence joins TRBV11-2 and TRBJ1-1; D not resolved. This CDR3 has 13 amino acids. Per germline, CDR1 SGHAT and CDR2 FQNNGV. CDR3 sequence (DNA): TGTGCCAGCGGCTTAAGCCTGAACACTGAAGCTTTCTTT. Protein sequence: CASGLSLNTEAFF.

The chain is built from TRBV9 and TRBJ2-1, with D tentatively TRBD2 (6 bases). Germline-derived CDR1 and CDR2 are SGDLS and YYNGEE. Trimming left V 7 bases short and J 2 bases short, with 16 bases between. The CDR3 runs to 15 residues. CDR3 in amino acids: CASGPGTGAYNEQFF. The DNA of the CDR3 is TGTGCCAGCGGCCCAGGGACGGGGGCCTACAATGAGCAGTTCTTC.

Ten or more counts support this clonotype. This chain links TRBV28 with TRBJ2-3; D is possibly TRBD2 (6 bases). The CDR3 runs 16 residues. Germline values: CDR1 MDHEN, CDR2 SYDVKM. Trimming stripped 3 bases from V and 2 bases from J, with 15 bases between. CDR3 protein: CASSFGGVAATDTQYF. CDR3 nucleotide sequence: TGTGCCAGCAGTTTCGGAGGGGTAGCGGCCACAGATACGCAGTATTTT.

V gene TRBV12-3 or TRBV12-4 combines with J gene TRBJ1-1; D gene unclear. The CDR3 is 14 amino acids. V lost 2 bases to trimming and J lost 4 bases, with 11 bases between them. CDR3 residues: CASSLSVGSTEAFF. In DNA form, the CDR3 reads TGTGCCAGCAGTTTATCAGTGGGCAGCACTGAAGCTTTCTTT.

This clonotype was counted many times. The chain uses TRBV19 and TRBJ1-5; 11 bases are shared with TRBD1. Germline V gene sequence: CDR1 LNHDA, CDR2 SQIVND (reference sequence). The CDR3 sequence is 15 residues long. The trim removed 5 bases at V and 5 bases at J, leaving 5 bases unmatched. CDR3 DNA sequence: TGTGCCAGTAGTGGCGGACAGGGGGCACATCAGCCCCAGCATTTT. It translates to CASSGGQGAHQPQHF.

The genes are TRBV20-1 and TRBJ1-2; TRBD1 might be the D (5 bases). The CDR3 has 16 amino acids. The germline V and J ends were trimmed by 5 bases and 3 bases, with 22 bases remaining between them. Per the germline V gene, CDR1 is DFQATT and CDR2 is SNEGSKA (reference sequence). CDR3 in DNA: TGCAGTGCTCTGCAGGGTTCGGCCCTCCCTGACTATGGCTACACCTTC. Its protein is CSALQGSALPDYGYTF.

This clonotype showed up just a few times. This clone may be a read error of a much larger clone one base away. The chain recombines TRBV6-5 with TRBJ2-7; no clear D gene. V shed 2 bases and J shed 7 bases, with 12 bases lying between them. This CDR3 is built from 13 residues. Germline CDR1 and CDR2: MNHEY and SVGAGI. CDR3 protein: CASSYNALGEQYF. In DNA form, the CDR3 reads TGTGCCAGCAGTTACAACGCCCTAGGAGAGCAGTACTTC.

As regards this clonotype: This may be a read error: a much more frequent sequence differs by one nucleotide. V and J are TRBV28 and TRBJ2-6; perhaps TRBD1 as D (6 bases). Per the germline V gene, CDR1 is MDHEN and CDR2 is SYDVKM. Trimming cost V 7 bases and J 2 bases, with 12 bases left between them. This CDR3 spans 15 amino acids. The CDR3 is CASTYRAPGANVLTF. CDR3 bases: TGTGCCAGCACCTACAGGGCTCCTGGGGCCAACGTCCTGACTTTC.

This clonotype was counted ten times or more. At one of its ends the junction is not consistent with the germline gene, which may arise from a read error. The CDR3 nucleotides read TGTGCCAGCAGTTTACAGGTCGATTACGGGCAGTACTTC. Protein sequence: CASSLQVDYGQYF. This chain links TRBV27 with TRBJ2-7; D unresolved. CDR1 is MNHEY, CDR2 SMNVEV, per germline (reference sequence). CDR3 length: 13 amino acids.

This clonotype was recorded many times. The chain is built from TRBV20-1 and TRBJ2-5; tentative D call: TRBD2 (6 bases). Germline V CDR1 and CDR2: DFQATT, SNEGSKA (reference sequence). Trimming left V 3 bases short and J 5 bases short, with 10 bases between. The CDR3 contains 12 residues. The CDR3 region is CSASSGGETQYF. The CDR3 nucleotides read TGCAGTGCTAGTTCCGGGGGTGAGACCCAGTACTTC.

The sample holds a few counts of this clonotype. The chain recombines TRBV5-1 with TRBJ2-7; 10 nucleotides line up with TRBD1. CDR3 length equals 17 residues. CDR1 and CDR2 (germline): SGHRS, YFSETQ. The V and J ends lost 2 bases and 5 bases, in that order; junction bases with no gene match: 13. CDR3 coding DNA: TGCGCCAGCAGCTTACAGCATTTCGGACAGGGGGACGACGAGCAGTACTTC. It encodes CASSLQHFGQGDDEQYF.

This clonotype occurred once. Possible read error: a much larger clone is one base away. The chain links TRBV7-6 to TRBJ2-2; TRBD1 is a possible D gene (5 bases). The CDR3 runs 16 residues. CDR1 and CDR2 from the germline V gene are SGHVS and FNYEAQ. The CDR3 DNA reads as TGTGCCTGCAGCGATGGGGCTAAGCCAGGCACCGGGGAGCTGTTTTTT. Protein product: CACSDGAKPGTGELFF.

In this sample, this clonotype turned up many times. CDR3 nucleotides: TGTGCCAGCAGCGTAAACCCAGATACGCAGTATTTT. Its translation: CASSVNPDTQYF. The chain uses TRBV7-9 and TRBJ2-3; no definite D call. The CDR3 consists of 12 residues. V lost 5 bases and J lost 4, with 7 bases in between. CDR1 is SEHNR and CDR2 is FQNEAQ in the germline V gene (reference sequence).

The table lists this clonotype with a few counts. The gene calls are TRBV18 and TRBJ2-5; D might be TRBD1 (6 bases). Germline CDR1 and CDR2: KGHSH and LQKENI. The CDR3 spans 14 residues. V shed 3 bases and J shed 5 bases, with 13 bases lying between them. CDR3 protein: CASSPTGHGETQYF. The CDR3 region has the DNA TGTGCCAGCTCACCTACAGGGCATGGGGAGACCCAGTACTTC.

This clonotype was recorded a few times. The CDR3 spells CASSPSRDGNTEAFF. CDR3 bases: TGTGCCAGCAGTCCCTCCCGGGACGGCAACACTGAAGCTTTCTTT. This chain connects TRBV12-3 or TRBV12-4 to TRBJ1-1; possible D gene TRBD1, 5 bases. The CDR3 consists of 15 residues. The V gene lost 5 bases and the J gene lost 2 bases, with 15 bases spanning the gap.

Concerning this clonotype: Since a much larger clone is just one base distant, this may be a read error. CDR3 protein: CASGGGLAEAFF. DNA for the CDR3: TGTGCCAGCGGGGGGGGGTTGGCTGAAGCTTTCTTT. The gene calls are TRBV5-6 and TRBJ1-1; D is perhaps TRBD1 (5 bases). This CDR3 is 12 amino acids long. Trimming left V 7 bases short and J 6 bases short, with 13 bases between. Germline V gene lookup returns CDR1 SGHDT and CDR2 YYEEEE.

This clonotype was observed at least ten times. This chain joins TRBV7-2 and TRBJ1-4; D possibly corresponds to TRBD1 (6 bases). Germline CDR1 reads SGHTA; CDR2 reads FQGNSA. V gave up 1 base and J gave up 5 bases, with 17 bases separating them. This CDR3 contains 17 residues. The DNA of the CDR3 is TGTGCCAGCAGCTTAGAGGTGGTTGTCAGGGGCAATGAAAAACTGTTTTTT. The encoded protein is CASSLEVVVRGNEKLFF.

DNA of the CDR3: TGCAGTGCCAAGCTATACCGGGACAGGGAAGTCAATCAGCCCCAGCATTTT. Protein sequence: CSAKLYRDREVNQPQHF. The V and J genes are TRBV20-1 and TRBJ1-5, with 9 nucleotides matching TRBD1. CDR3 size: 17 residues. The V segment lost 6 bases and the J segment 3 bases; nucleotides outside the gene matches: 15. From germline, CDR1 is DFQATT and CDR2 SNEGSKA (reference sequence).

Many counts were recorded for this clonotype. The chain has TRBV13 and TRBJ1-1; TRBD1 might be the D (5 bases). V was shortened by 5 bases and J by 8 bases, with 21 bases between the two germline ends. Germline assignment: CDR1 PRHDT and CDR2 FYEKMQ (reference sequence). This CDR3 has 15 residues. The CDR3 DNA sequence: TGTGCCAGCAGCCCGCGCGGGTACGGGACTCTGGAAGCTTTCTTT. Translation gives CASSPRGYGTLEAFF. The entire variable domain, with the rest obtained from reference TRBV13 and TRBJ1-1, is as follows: AAGVIQSPRHLIKEKRETATLKCYPIPRHDTVYWYQQGPGQDPQFLISFYEKMQSDKGSIPDRFSAQQFSDYHSELNMSSLELGDSALYFCASSPRGYGTLEAFFGQGTRLTVV.

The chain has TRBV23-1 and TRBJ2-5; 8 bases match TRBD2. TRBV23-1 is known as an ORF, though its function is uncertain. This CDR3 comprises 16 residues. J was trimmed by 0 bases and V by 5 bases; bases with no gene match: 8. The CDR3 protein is CASSSGGSGNQETQYF. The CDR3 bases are TGCGCCAGCAGTTCTGGGGGTAGCGGGAACCAAGAGACCCAGTACTTC.

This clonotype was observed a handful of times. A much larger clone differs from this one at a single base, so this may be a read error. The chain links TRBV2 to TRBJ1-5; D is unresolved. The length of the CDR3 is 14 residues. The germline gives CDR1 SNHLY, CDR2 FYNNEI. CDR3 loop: CASSDPRSNQSQHF. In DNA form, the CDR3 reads TGTGCCAGCAGTGATCCCAGGAGCAATCAGTCCCAGCATTTT. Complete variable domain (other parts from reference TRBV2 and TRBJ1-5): EPEVTQTPSHQVTQMGQEVILRCVPISNHLYFYWYRQILGQKVEFLVSFYNNEISEKSEIFDDQFSVERPDGSNFTLKIRSTKLEDSAMYFCASSDPRSNQSQHFGDGTRLSIL.

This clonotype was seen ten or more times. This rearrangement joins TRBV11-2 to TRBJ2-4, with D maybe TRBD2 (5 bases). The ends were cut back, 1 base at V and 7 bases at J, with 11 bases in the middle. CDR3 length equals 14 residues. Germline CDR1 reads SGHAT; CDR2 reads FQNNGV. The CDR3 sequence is CASSLVGSGNIQYF. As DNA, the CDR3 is TGTGCCAGCAGCTTAGTCGGCAGCGGTAACATTCAGTACTTC. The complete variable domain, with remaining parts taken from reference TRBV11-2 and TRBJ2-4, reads EAGVAQSPRYKIIEKRQSVAFWCNPISGHATLYWYQQILGQGPKLLIQFQNNGVVDDSQLPKDRFSAERLKGVDSTLKIQPAKLEDSAVYLCASSLVGSGNIQYFGAGTRLSVL.

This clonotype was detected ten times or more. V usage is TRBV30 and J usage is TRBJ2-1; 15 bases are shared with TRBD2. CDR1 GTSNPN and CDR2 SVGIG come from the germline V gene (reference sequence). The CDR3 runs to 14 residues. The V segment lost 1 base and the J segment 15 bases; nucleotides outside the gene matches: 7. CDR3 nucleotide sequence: TGTGCCTGGAGTGGAGGACTAGCGGGGGGGCACCGGTTCTTC. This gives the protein CAWSGGLAGGHRFF.